A single sample gave rise to the 30 T cell receptor beta chains below, sequenced in a study of human T cells and chemical hapten exposure. Each CDR3 protein is one row after TCRdb ran MiXCR on the RACE reads. The sample holds approximately 90,000 distinct CDR3 sequences, 8% to 13% seen once. Sample time point: patch test 2, 6 weeks after DPC sensitization. Described treatment: therapeutic diphenylcyclopropenone sensitization with weekly scalp DPC. This sample comprised whole blood, obtained in connection with sensitization to the hapten diphenylcyclopropenone (DPC). These receptors all come from a man in his forties with alopecia areata. Some clones in this sample may be carry-over from other donors' samples.

This clonotype was detected only a few times. V gene TRBV6-5 combines with J gene TRBJ2-1; 13 bases fit TRBD2. This CDR3 is 16 amino acids long. Germline CDR1 MNHEY, CDR2 SVGAGI. Trimming at V came to 6 bases and at J to 8 bases, leaving 10 bases not matched to a gene. CDR3 sequence reads: CASSEIGLAGDDEQFF. The CDR3 DNA reads as TGTGCCAGCAGCGAAATAGGACTAGCGGGAGATGATGAGCAGTTCTTC.

This clonotype was picked up a small number of times. The chain recombines TRBV24-1 with TRBJ2-3; D remains unclear. The germline gives CDR1 KGHDR, CDR2 SFDVKD. Trimming pared 4 bases from V and 5 bases from J, leaving 15 bases between. The CDR3 has 15 amino acids. The CDR3 bases are TGTGCCACCAGTGAAGTGGCTGGTAACCGAGATACGCAGTATTTT. Its protein product is CATSEVAGNRDTQYF.

This clonotype was found many times. The V and J genes are TRBV7-2 and TRBJ2-3; 8 nucleotides agree with TRBD2. From germline, CDR1 is SGHTA and CDR2 FQGNSA. CDR3 length: 15 amino acids. V lost 2 bases, J lost 3 bases, and 4 bases stayed unmatched. This CDR3 reads CASSLSGSITDTQYF. The CDR3 DNA is TGTGCCAGCAGCTTAAGCGGGAGCATTACAGATACGCAGTATTTT.

The chain recombines TRBV6-2 or TRBV6-3 with TRBJ2-3; possibly TRBD2 for D (5 bases). The CDR3 extends over 12 amino acids. Germline values: CDR1 MNHEY, CDR2 SVGEGT. The V gene lost 8 bases and the J gene lost 3 bases, with 9 bases spanning the gap. CDR3 amino acids: CASWRGTDTQYF. The CDR3 DNA reads as TGTGCCAGCTGGCGAGGGACAGATACGCAGTATTTT.

In this sample, this clonotype turned up many times. The chain has TRBV9 and TRBJ2-1; no firm D call. CDR1 is SGDLS, CDR2 YYNGEE, per germline. V was cut by 3 bases and J by 6 bases, with 16 bases left in between. The CDR3 has 15 amino acids. In nucleotides, the CDR3 is TGTGCCAGCAGCGGTGGGGATTCCCCCTTCAATGAGCAGTTCTTC. Translating it yields CASSGGDSPFNEQFF.

The gene calls are TRBV18 and TRBJ1-6; possibly TRBD1 for D (5 bases). The CDR3 contains 16 residues. Looked up from germline, CDR1 is KGHSH and CDR2 is LQKENI. V was trimmed by 5 bases and J by 6 bases, leaving 17 bases between them. In DNA form, the CDR3 reads TGTGCCAGCTCAAACTCGCGCGCAGGGAGTAATTCACCCCTCCACTTT. This translates into CASSNSRAGSNSPLHF.

This clonotype has only a few counts. The junction differs from germline at one of its ends, possibly a read error. The chain combines TRBV7-7 with TRBJ2-3; D may be TRBD2 (7 bases). The CDR3 is 15 residues long. From germline, CDR1 is SSHAT and CDR2 FNYEAQ (reference sequence). CDR3 region: CASTRGGPHTDTQYF. As DNA, the CDR3 is TGTGCTAGCACAAGGGGGGGGCCCCACACAGATACGCAGTATTTT. Using reference TRBV7-7 and TRBJ2-3 for the parts outside the CDR3, the full variable domain is GAGVSQSPRYKVTKRGQDVTLRCDPISSHATLYWYQQALGQGPEFLTYFNYEAQPDKSGLPSDRFSAERPEGSISTLTIQRTEQRDSAMYRCASTRGGPHTDTQYFGPGTRLTVL.

This clonotype was recorded a few times. This rearrangement joins TRBV11-3 to TRBJ2-3; 7 positions agree with TRBD2. The CDR3 totals 14 residues. Per germline, CDR1 SGHNT and CDR2 YENEEA. Germline trimming cut 5 bases from V and 0 bases from J; bases unmatched to any gene: 2. The CDR3 here is CASSGGGSTDTQYF. The DNA for the CDR3 is TGTGCCAGCAGCGGCGGGGGTAGCACAGATACGCAGTATTTT.

The J gene is TRBJ2-3, the V gene TRBV29-1; D assignment may be TRBD1 or TRBD2 (5 bases each). There are 13 residues in the CDR3. Germline assignment: CDR1 SQVTM and CDR2 ANQGSEA. Trimming took off 6 bases at V and 2 bases at J, with 12 bases between the two ends. CDR3 region: CSVRDRVTDTQYF. CDR3 sequence (DNA): TGCAGCGTGAGGGACCGGGTCACAGATACGCAGTATTTT.

This clonotype was detected many times. The rearrangement links TRBV5-6 to TRBJ1-1, with 7 nucleotides matching TRBD1. This CDR3 contains 14 residues. V trimming: 0 bases; J trimming: 3 bases; junction bases outside the gene matches: 2. CDR1 is SGHDT, CDR2 YYEEEE, per germline. The CDR3 DNA is TGTGCCAGCAGCTTGGAAAGGGGGCACACTGAAGCTTTCTTT. This codes for CASSLERGHTEAFF.

This clonotype was seen more than once but under ten times. The chain links TRBV5-1 to TRBJ2-3; no definite D call. V shed 0 bases and J shed 0 bases, with 11 bases lying between them. The CDR3 is made up of 16 amino acids. Germline V gives CDR1 SGHRS, CDR2 YFSETQ. The CDR3 DNA is TGCGCCAGCAGCTTGGCCAAGCCCTCTAGCACAGATACGCAGTATTTT. This encodes CASSLAKPSSTDTQYF. The complete variable domain, with remaining parts taken from reference TRBV5-1 and TRBJ2-3, reads KAGVTQTPRYLIKTRGQQVTLSCSPISGHRSVSWYQQTPGQGLQFLFEYFSETQRNKGNFPGRFSGRQFSNSRSEMNVSTLELGDSALYLCASSLAKPSSTDTQYFGPGTRLTVL.

The CDR3 region is CSARDNKGRWEQYF. In nucleotides, the CDR3 is TGCAGTGCTAGAGATAACAAGGGGCGCTGGGAGCAGTACTTC. This rearrangement joins TRBV20-1 to TRBJ2-7, with D perhaps TRBD1 (5 bases). Germline V gene sequence: CDR1 DFQATT, CDR2 SNEGSKA (reference sequence). The CDR3 is 14 amino acids. Trimming left V 0 bases short and J 7 bases short, with 16 bases between.

The rearrangement uses TRBV7-2 and TRBJ2-1, with 13 bases fitting TRBD2. J lost 7 bases, V lost 5 bases, and 5 bases had no gene match. This CDR3 has 15 amino acids. Germline CDR1 SGHTA, CDR2 FQGNSA. CDR3 sequence: CASSPGTSGVNEQFF. DNA for the CDR3: TGTGCCAGCAGCCCCGGGACTAGCGGGGTGAATGAGCAGTTCTTC.

The chain has TRBV18 and TRBJ2-7, with D unclear. From germline, CDR1 is KGHSH and CDR2 LQKENI. V gave up 1 base and J gave up 0 bases, with 10 bases separating them. CDR3 length: 15 residues. Written as DNA, the CDR3 is TGTGCCAGCTCACCACAGGCAGAAAGCTCCTACGAGCAGTACGTC. Translating it yields CASSPQAESSYEQYV.

This clonotype was seen ten or more times. V usage is TRBV21-1 and J usage is TRBJ2-2; TRBD2 reflects the table's D call only, with no check against the DNA. TRBV21-1 is marked as a pseudogene. This CDR3 contains 16 residues. Here the CDR3 DNA reads TGTGCCAGCAGCAATAGCACTAGCGGGAACACCGGGGAGCTGTTTTTT. Encoded protein: CASSNSTSGNTGELFF.

This clonotype has ten or more counts. The chain is built from TRBV20-1 and TRBJ2-1; 7 bases are a match to TRBD2. Germline V gene data show CDR1 as DFQATT and CDR2 as SNEGSKA (reference sequence). This CDR3 spans 13 amino acids. V was pared by 0 bases and J by 9 bases, with 5 bases of the junction left unmatched. The CDR3 region is CSARELASIEQFF. CDR3 sequence (DNA): TGCAGTGCTAGAGAACTAGCGAGCATTGAGCAGTTCTTC.

The gene calls are TRBV30 and TRBJ1-1, with TRBD1 as a possible D gene (5 bases). V was clipped by 2 bases and J by 5 bases, with 15 bases between them. Germline assignment: CDR1 GTSNPN and CDR2 SVGIG (reference sequence). The length of the CDR3 is 14 residues. CDR3 bases: TGTGCCTGGAGTATTAGCGGGGGAATGACTGAAGCTTTCTTT. Protein: CAWSISGGMTEAFF.

This clonotype was found a few times. J is TRBJ1-5 and V is TRBV19, with a weak D call TRBD1 (5 bases). In germline, CDR1 is LNHDA, CDR2 SQIVND (reference sequence). This CDR3 has 15 residues. V lost 5 bases and J lost 1, with 12 bases in between. For the CDR3, the DNA is TGTGCCAGTAGTCTGACAGTTAGGAGCAATCAGCCCCAGCATTTT. It codes for CASSLTVRSNQPQHF. The entire variable domain, with the rest obtained from reference TRBV19 and TRBJ1-5, is as follows: DGGITQSPKYLFRKEGQNVTLSCEQNLNHDAMYWYRQDPGQGLRLIYYSQIVNDFQKGDIAEGYSVSREKKESFPLTVTSAQKNPTAFYLCASSLTVRSNQPQHFGDGTRLSIL.

In DNA form, the CDR3 reads TGTGCCTGCACAGGGACTAGCGGAGCCTACGAGCAGTACTTC. As protein: CACTGTSGAYEQYF. The rearrangement links TRBV30 to TRBJ2-7; 11 bases fit TRBD2. The V gene's germline CDR1 is GTSNPN and CDR2 SVGIG (reference sequence). The J segment lost 2 bases and the V segment lost 6 bases, leaving 6 bases of the junction unmatched. The CDR3 runs to 14 residues.

The V and J genes are TRBV6-5 and TRBJ2-5; TRBD1 matches at 9 bases. Germline values: CDR1 MNHEY, CDR2 SVGAGI. The CDR3 covers 15 residues. Losses at the gene ends were 7 bases for V and 0 bases for J; bases not matched to a gene: 6. CDR3 in DNA: TGTGCCAGCAAAGTACGGGACAGGGACCAAGAGACCCAGTACTTC. This translates into CASKVRDRDQETQYF.

In this sample, this clonotype turned up a few times. The genes are TRBV6-1 and TRBJ2-1; either TRBD1 or TRBD2 may supply D (5 bases each). V lost 7 bases and J 9 bases, leaving 13 bases between the germline ends. Germline V gene lookup returns CDR1 MNHNS and CDR2 SASEGT. The CDR3 consists of 12 residues. CDR3 region: CASNRDGGEQFF. CDR3 bases: TGTGCCAGCAACCGGGATGGGGGTGAGCAGTTCTTC.

This clonotype was seen at least ten times. V and J are TRBV27 and TRBJ1-6; D unclear. The CDR3 loop spans 13 amino acids. Trimming took 8 bases from V and 7 from J, leaving 12 bases between them. The germline V gene has CDR1 MNHEY and CDR2 SMNVEV (reference sequence). The CDR3 coding sequence is TGTGCCAGCGGGCGGGGAGCCAATTCACCCCTCCACTTT. Translating gives CASGRGANSPLHF.

The table lists this clonotype with a few counts. The chain links TRBV4-1 to TRBJ2-3; TRBD2 matches at 7 bases. The CDR3 has 16 amino acids. CDR1 is MGHRA, CDR2 YSYEKL, per germline. V dropped 0 bases and J dropped 2; count of bases not matched to a gene: 5. The CDR3 bases are TGCGCCAGCAGCCAAGAACGGGAGGTGTTCACAGATACGCAGTATTTT. Translation gives CASSQEREVFTDTQYF.

This clonotype came up a few times. The rearrangement links TRBV7-2 to TRBJ2-7, with 10 bases aligning to TRBD2. V dropped 8 bases and J dropped 6; count of bases not matched to a gene: 10. Germline V gene lookup returns CDR1 SGHTA and CDR2 FQGNSA. The CDR3 extends over 14 amino acids. The DNA of the CDR3 is TGTGCCAGCCGTCCCGGGACTAGCGTTGTCGAGCAGTACTTC. Encoded protein: CASRPGTSVVEQYF.

The rearrangement uses TRBV18 and TRBJ2-7; the D is unclear. CDR3 length equals 13 residues. The germline V gene has CDR1 KGHSH and CDR2 LQKENI. Trimming left V 5 bases short and J 3 bases short, with 11 bases between. This chain's CDR3 is CASSASGIYEQYV. CDR3 nucleotide sequence: TGTGCCAGCTCAGCCTCGGGCATCTACGAGCAGTACGTC.

This clonotype was seen repeatedly, ten times or more. This chain uses TRBV6-4 with TRBJ2-1, with 7 bases fitting TRBD2. The CDR3 consists of 13 residues. V lost 5 bases and J lost 6; bases outside the gene matches: 4. The V gene's germline CDR1 is MRHNA and CDR2 SNTAGT. The CDR3: CASSLGGANEQFF. CDR3 coding DNA: TGTGCCAGCAGTTTGGGAGGGGCCAATGAGCAGTTCTTC.

This clonotype was seen a handful of times. The chain couples TRBV6-5 to TRBJ2-2; tentatively, D is TRBD1 or TRBD2 (5 bases each). This CDR3 has 17 amino acids. Germline V gene lookup returns CDR1 MNHEY and CDR2 SVGAGI. Trimming shortened V by 0 bases and J by 0 bases, and 11 bases separated the two germline ends. The CDR3 region is CASSYSPGRSNTGELFF. DNA of the CDR3: TGTGCCAGCAGTTACTCACCGGGACGGTCGAACACCGGGGAGCTGTTTTTT.

This clonotype has a count of ten or more. The rearrangement joins TRBV5-5 to TRBJ2-5, with a possible D match to TRBD2 (5 bases). CDR1 and CDR2 (germline): SGHKS, YYEKEE (reference sequence). V shed 0 bases and J shed 5 bases, with 14 bases lying between them. CDR3 length: 15 amino acids. The CDR3 loop is CASSLEGVMQETQYF. The CDR3 DNA sequence: TGTGCCAGCAGCTTGGAGGGAGTAATGCAGGAGACCCAGTACTTC.

This clonotype was detected a few times. The chain has TRBV20-1 and TRBJ2-7; TRBD2 agrees at 10 bases. Germline V gene sequence: CDR1 DFQATT, CDR2 SNEGSKA (reference sequence). The ends lost 0 bases at V and 3 bases at J; junction bases unmatched: 11. The CDR3 contains 17 residues. The CDR3 region is CSARDSLAGAVIYEQYF. The CDR3 region has the DNA TGCAGTGCTAGAGATAGCCTAGCGGGAGCGGTTATCTACGAGCAGTACTTC.

This clonotype was detected ten times or more. This sequence joins TRBV7-6 and TRBJ1-5, with 7 bases fitting TRBD1. Trimming cost V 5 bases and J 6 bases; bases outside gene matches: 7. The length of the CDR3 is 14 residues. The germline CDR1 and CDR2 sequences are SGHVS and FNYEAQ. CDR3 nucleotide sequence: TGTGCCAGCAGCCAGAACACAGGGGCTCAGCCCCAGCATTTT. Translating it yields CASSQNTGAQPQHF.